This record looks at one TCR beta chain sequence and its context. The data are from a study of shared clonotypes between healthy human individuals. TCRdb's table, derived via immunoSEQ multiplex PCR, lists solely in-frame clones and lacks some. The sample has some 530,000 clones, 78% seen once. CDR3 size: 13 residues. CDR1 is LNHDA, CDR2 SQIVND, per germline (reference sequence). The V gene lost 4 bases and the J gene lost 7 bases, with 13 bases spanning the gap. This clonotype originated in a woman aged 40 to 49 in good health. Some clones in this sample may be carry-over from other donors' samples. Sequencing used PBMCs. J is TRBJ1-1 and V is TRBV19, with a possible D match to TRBD1 (6 bases). CDR3 DNA: TGTGCCAGTAGTAACGTCAGGGGAGTTGAAGCTTTCTTT. It yields the protein CASSNVRGVEAFF.